The entry that follows covers one T cell receptor (beta chain) sequence. Authors' analysis steps: Amplification with reference gene primers provided the estimates of nucleated cell counts. The method was immunoSEQ multiplex PCR; TCRdb's version includes in-frame clones alone and lacks a portion of them. The D gene and trimming were derived from the DNA, and the V and J assignments and clone size from that table. The sample comprises roughly 150,000 clones, around 87% of which are singletons, and 2.5% to 3% rests with the top ten. Germline CDR1 reads LGHDT; CDR2 reads YNNKEL (reference sequence). This CDR3 comprises 15 residues. Trimming took 1 base from V and 2 from J, leaving 12 bases between them. This sample is drawn from a study of blood T cell repertoires in COVID-19. Turning to the study itself: Material from acute and convalescent COVID-19 was sourced from the United States, Italy and Spain.

The sequence came from an elderly woman with COVID-19, enrolled during active disease. Sequenced input: peripheral blood. The V and J genes are TRBV3-1 (or the pseudogene TRBV3-2) and TRBJ2-7, with D tentatively TRBD1 (6 bases). The CDR3 here is CASSQVWDTTYEQYF. In DNA form, the CDR3 reads TGTGCCAGCAGCCAAGTTTGGGACACAACCTACGAGCAGTACTTC.